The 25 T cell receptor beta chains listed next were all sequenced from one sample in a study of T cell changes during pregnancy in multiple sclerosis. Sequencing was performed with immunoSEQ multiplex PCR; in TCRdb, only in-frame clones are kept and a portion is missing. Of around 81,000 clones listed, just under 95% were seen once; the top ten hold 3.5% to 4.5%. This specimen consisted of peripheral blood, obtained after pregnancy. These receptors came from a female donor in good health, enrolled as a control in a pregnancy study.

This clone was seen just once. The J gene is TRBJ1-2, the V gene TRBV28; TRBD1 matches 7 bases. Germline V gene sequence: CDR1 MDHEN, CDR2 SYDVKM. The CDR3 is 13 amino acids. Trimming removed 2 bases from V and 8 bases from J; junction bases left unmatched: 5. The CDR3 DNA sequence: TGTGCCAGCAGTTTACACAGGGGCGAAGGCTACACCTTC. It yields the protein CASSLHRGEGYTF.

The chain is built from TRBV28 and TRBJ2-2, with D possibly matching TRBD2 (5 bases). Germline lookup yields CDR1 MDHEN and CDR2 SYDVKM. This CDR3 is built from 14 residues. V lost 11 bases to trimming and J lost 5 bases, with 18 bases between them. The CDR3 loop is CAGRLAGNTGELFF. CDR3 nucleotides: TGTGCCGGACGACTGGCGGGTAATACCGGGGAGCTGTTTTTT. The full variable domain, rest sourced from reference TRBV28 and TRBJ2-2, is DVKVTQSSRYLVKRTGEKVFLECVQDMDHENMFWYRQDPGLGLRLIYFSYDVKMKEKGDIPEGYSVSREKKERFSLILESASTNQTSMYLCAGRLAGNTGELFFGEGSRLTVL.

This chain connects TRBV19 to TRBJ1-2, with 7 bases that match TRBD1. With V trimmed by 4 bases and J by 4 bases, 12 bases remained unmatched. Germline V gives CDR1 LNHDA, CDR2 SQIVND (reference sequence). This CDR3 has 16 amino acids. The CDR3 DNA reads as TGTGCCAGTAGTAGGGACAGTTCTGCTTTATCCTATGGCTACACCTTC. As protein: CASSRDSSALSYGYTF.

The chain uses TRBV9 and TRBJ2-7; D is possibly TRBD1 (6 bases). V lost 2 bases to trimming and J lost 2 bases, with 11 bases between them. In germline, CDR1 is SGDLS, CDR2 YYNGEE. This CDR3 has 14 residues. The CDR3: CASSVSGDPYEQYF. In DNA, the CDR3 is TGTGCCAGCAGCGTCTCAGGGGACCCCTACGAGCAGTACTTC.

The CDR3 loop reads CASSSTGGRQPQHF. The CDR3 nucleotides read TGTGCCAGCAGTTCAACGGGGGGCCGACAGCCCCAGCATTTT. The chain employs TRBV27 and TRBJ1-5; D may be TRBD1 (6 bases). Germline assignment: CDR1 MNHEY and CDR2 SMNVEV (reference sequence). This CDR3 comprises 14 residues. V lost 4 bases, J lost 7 bases, and 14 bases lay in between.

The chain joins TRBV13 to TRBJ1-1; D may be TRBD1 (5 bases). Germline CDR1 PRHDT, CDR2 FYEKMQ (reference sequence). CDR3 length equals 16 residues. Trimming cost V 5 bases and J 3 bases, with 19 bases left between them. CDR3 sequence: CASSPDPGLGYTEAFF. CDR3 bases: TGTGCCAGCAGCCCAGATCCAGGGTTGGGGTACACTGAAGCTTTCTTT.

The CDR3 region is CASGRAYNEKLFF. The CDR3 DNA is TGTGCCAGCGGGCGGGCCTATAATGAAAAACTGTTTTTT. The chain uses TRBV28 and TRBJ1-4, with unresolved D. The germline V gene encodes CDR1 MDHEN and CDR2 SYDVKM. CDR3 length: 13 amino acids. The V and J ends lost 8 bases and 4 bases respectively, with 11 bases between them.

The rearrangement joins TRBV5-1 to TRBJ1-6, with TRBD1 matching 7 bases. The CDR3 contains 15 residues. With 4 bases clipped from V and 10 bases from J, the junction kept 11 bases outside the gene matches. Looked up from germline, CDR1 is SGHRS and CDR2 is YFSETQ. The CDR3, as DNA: TGCGCCAGCAGCCTAAACAGGGGCATGGGGTCACCCCTCCACTTT. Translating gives CASSLNRGMGSPLHF.

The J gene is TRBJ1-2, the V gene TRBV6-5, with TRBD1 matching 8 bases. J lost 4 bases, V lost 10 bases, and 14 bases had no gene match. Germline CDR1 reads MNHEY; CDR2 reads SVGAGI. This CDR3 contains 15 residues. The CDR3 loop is CATIKGRGRIYGYTF. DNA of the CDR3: TGTGCCACTATAAAAGGCAGGGGGCGGATCTATGGCTACACCTTC.

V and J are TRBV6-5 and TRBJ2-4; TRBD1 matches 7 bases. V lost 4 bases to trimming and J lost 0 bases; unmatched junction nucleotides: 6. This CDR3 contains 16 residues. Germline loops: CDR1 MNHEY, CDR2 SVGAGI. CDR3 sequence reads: CASSWDSELAKNIQYF. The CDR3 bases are TGTGCCAGCAGTTGGGACAGTGAGCTAGCCAAAAACATTCAGTACTTC.

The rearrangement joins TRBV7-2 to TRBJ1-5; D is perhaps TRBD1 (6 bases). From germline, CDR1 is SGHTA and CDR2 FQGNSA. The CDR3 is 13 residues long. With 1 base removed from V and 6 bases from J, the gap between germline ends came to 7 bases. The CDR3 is CASSLGGLQPQHF. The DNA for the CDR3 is TGTGCCAGCAGCTTAGGGGGGCTTCAGCCCCAGCATTTT.

This chain's CDR3 is CASSTYTGGSTESSYEQYF. The CDR3 nucleotides are TGTGCCAGTAGTACCTACACAGGGGGATCGACTGAAAGCTCCTACGAGCAGTACTTC. This chain connects TRBV19 to TRBJ2-7, with TRBD1 identical over 8 bases. This CDR3 region has 19 residues. Germline CDR1 reads LNHDA; CDR2 reads SQIVND (reference sequence). The V segment lost 4 bases and the J segment 0 bases; nucleotides outside the gene matches: 17.

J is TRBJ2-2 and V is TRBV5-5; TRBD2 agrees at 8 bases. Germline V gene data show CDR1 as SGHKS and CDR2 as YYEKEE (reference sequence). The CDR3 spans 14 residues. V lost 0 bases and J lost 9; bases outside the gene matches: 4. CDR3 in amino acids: CASSLVGGARELFF. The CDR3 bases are TGTGCCAGCAGCTTGGTCGGGGGGGCCAGGGAGCTGTTTTTT.

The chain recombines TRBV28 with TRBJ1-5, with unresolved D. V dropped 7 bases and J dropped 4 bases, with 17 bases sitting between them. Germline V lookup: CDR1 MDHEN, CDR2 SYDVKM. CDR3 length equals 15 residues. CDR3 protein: CASTLRVVGNQPQHF. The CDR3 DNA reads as TGTGCCAGCACCTTGAGGGTCGTGGGGAATCAGCCCCAGCATTTT.

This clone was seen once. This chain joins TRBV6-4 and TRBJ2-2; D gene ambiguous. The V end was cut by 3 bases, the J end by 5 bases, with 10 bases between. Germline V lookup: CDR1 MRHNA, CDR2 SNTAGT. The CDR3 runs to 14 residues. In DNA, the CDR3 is TGTGCCAGCAGTGAAGAGGCAGAGACCGGGGAGCTGTTTTTT. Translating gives CASSEEAETGELFF.

CDR3 nucleotide sequence: TGTGCCAGCAGTGAATCTGGGACAACGGCGAATTCACCCCTCCACTTT. Amino acid sequence: CASSESGTTANSPLHF. The V gene is TRBV2, the J gene TRBJ1-6; weak D call: TRBD1 (6 bases). The V end lost 2 bases, the J end lost 7 bases, and 15 bases lay between the germline ends. Germline V gene sequence: CDR1 SNHLY, CDR2 FYNNEI. The CDR3 is made up of 16 amino acids. Drawing the rest from reference TRBV2 and TRBJ1-6, the complete variable domain is EPEVTQTPSHQVTQMGQEVILRCVPISNHLYFYWYRQILGQKVEFLVSFYNNEISEKSEIFDDQFSVERPDGSNFTLKIRSTKLEDSAMYFCASSESGTTANSPLHFGNGTRLTVT.

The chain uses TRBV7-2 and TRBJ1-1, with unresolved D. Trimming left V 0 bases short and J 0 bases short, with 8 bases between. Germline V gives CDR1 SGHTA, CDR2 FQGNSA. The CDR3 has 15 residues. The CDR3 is CASSLAVAMNTEAFF. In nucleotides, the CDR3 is TGTGCCAGCAGCTTAGCCGTAGCAATGAACACTGAAGCTTTCTTT.

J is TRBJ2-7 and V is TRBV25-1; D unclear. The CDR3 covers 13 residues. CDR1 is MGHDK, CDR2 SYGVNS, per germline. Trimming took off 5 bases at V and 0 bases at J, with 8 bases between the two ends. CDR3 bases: TGTGCCAGCAGTCCAGAAGACTCCTACGAGCAGTACTTC. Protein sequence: CASSPEDSYEQYF.

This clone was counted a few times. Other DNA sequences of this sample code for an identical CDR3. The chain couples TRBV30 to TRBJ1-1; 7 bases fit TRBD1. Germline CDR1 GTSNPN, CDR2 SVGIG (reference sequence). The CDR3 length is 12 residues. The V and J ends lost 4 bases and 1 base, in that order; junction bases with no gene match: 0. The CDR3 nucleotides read TGTGCCTGGAACAGGGGGAACACTGAAGCTTTCTTT. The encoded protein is CAWNRGNTEAFF.

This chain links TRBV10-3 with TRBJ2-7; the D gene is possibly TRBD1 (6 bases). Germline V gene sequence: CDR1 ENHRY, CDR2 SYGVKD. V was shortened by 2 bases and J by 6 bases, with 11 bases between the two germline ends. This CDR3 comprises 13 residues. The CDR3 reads CAISERRDTEQYF. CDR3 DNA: TGTGCCATCAGTGAGCGCAGGGACACCGAGCAGTACTTC.

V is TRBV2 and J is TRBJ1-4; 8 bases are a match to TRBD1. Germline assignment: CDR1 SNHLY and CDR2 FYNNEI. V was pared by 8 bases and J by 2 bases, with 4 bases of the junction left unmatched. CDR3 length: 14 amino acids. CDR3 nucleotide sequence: TGTGCCAGCGACAGGGGTGAGACTAATGAAAAACTGTTTTTT. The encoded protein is CASDRGETNEKLFF.

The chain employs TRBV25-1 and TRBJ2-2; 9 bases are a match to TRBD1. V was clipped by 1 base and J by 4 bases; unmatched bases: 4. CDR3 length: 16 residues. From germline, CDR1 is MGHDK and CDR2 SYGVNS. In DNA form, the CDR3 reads TGTGCCAGCAGTGAATGGTTGGACAGGGGCACCGGGGAGCTGTTTTTT. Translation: CASSEWLDRGTGELFF.

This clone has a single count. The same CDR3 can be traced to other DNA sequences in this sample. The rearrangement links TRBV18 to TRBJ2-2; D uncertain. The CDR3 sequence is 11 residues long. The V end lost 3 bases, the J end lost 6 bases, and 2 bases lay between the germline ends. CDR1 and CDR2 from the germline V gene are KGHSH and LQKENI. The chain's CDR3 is CASSPSGELFF. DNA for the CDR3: TGTGCCAGCTCACCCTCCGGGGAGCTGTTTTTT.

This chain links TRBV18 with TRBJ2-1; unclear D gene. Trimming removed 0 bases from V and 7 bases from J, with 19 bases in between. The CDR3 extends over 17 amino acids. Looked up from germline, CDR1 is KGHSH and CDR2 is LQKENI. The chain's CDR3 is CASSPPTPPLSDNEQFF. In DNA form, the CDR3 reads TGTGCCAGCTCACCACCAACGCCACCCTTGAGTGATAATGAGCAGTTCTTC.

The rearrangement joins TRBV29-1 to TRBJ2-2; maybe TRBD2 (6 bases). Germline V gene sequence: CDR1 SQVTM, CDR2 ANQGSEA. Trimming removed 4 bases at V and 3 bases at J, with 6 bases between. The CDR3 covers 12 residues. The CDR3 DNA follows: TGCAGCGTTGCGGGAGACACCGGGGAGCTGTTTTTT. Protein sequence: CSVAGDTGELFF.